These 10 T cell receptor beta chains were sequenced from one sample in a study of cytomegalovirus exposure and HLA in healthy donors. Primers: 60 Vbeta forward and 13 Jbeta reverse. Assay: immunoSEQ multiplex PCR; the TCRdb copy retains only in-frame clones and omits some. This table has more than 150,000 clones, roughly 80% appearing once. Input material: PBMCs. These receptors were taken from a woman aged 40-49 years in good health and CMV-seropositive.

The chain's CDR3 is CATATLVREGRYGTQYF. The CDR3 nucleotides read TGTGCCACTGCGACCCTCGTACGGGAGGGCCGGTATGGGACCCAGTACTTC. J is TRBJ2-5 and V is TRBV27; 8 bases are a match to TRBD2. The CDR3 runs 17 residues. Germline values: CDR1 MNHEY, CDR2 SMNVEV (reference sequence). Trimming at V came to 10 bases and at J to 7 bases, leaving 23 bases not matched to a gene.

This clone was picked up one time. This chain connects TRBV7-3 to TRBJ1-1; D might be TRBD1 (5 bases). In germline, CDR1 is SGHTA, CDR2 FQGTGA. The CDR3 is 14 residues long. The V gene lost 4 bases and the J gene lost 4 bases, with 13 bases spanning the gap. CDR3 amino acids: CASSSQGGVTEAFF. In nucleotides, the CDR3 is TGTGCCAGCAGCTCGCAGGGAGGAGTCACTGAAGCTTTCTTT.

The V and J genes are TRBV15 and TRBJ2-1; TRBD2 aligns across 13 bases. V shed 1 base and J 6 bases; nucleotides not matched to a gene: 3. CDR1 LNHNV and CDR2 YYDKDF come from the germline V gene (reference sequence). The CDR3 consists of 16 residues. The CDR3 nucleotides read TGTGCCACCAGCAGAGGCGGGACTAGCGGGACCAATGAGCAGTTCTTC. It translates to CATSRGGTSGTNEQFF. Filled out from reference TRBV15 and TRBJ2-1, the complete variable domain reads DAMVIQNPRYQVTQFGKPVTLSCSQTLNHNVMYWYQQKSSQAPKLLFHYYDKDFNNEADTPDNFQSRRPNTSFCFLDIRSPGLGDTAMYLCATSRGGTSGTNEQFFGPGTRLTVL.

This clone was seen once. The rearrangement uses TRBV27 and TRBJ1-5, with no clear D. CDR3 length: 14 amino acids. V lost 11 bases, J lost 0 bases, and 14 bases lay in between. In germline, CDR1 is MNHEY, CDR2 SMNVEV (reference sequence). CDR3 region: CAGRETDSNQPQHF. The CDR3 DNA is TGTGCCGGCCGGGAAACTGATAGCAATCAGCCCCAGCATTTT.

CDR3 nucleotide sequence: TGTGCCAGCGGAGAACCGGGACACTGGGACAATGAGCAGTTCTTC. Protein: CASGEPGHWDNEQFF. The chain uses TRBV27 and TRBJ2-1; perhaps TRBD1 as D (6 bases). CDR1 and CDR2 from the germline V gene are MNHEY and SMNVEV (reference sequence). V was cut by 8 bases and J by 5 bases, with 19 bases left in between. The CDR3 runs to 15 residues.

The chain links TRBV28 to TRBJ1-4; 8 nucleotides line up with TRBD1. The CDR3 spans 19 residues. CDR1 and CDR2 (germline): MDHEN, SYDVKM. V lost 2 bases, J lost 0 bases, and 11 bases stayed unmatched. The CDR3 nucleotides read TGTGCCAGCAGTTTAGGTTTCAATCTACAGGGGGCAACTAATGAAAAACTGTTTTTT. Protein: CASSLGFNLQGATNEKLFF.

The V call is TRBV14, the J call TRBJ1-1; 7 bases map to TRBD1. V lost 4 bases, J lost 1 base, and 3 bases stayed unmatched. From germline, CDR1 is SGHDN and CDR2 FVKESK. The CDR3 is 14 residues long. CDR3: CASSLRTGNTEAFF. For the CDR3, the DNA is TGTGCCAGCAGCCTAAGGACAGGGAACACTGAAGCTTTCTTT.

CDR3: CASSSKTSGRIGEQFF. CDR3 DNA sequence: TGTGCCAGCAGCTCCAAGACTAGCGGGAGGATCGGGGAGCAGTTCTTC. This chain links TRBV7-2 with TRBJ2-1, with TRBD2 matching over 13 bases. V shed 4 bases and J 10 bases; nucleotides not matched to a gene: 10. CDR3 length equals 16 residues. Germline CDR1 reads SGHTA; CDR2 reads FQGNSA.

The table lists this clone with a few counts. V is TRBV6-6 and J is TRBJ1-5; D gene unclear. Between the trimmed V and J ends, which lost 2 bases and 4 bases, there was a span of 9 bases. The CDR3 spans 14 residues. Germline CDR1 is MNHNY and CDR2 is SVGAGI (reference sequence). For the CDR3, the DNA is TGTGCCAGCAGTTACGGGCTGATTAATCAGCCCCAGCATTTT. This sequence encodes CASSYGLINQPQHF.

The chain carries TRBV19 and TRBJ2-1; possible D gene TRBD2, 6 bases. Trimming took off 4 bases at V and 2 bases at J, with 9 bases between the two ends. Germline V gene lookup returns CDR1 LNHDA and CDR2 SQIVND (reference sequence). The CDR3 spans 14 residues. In nucleotides, the CDR3 is TGTGCCAGTAGTACTAGCGCCGCCTACAATGAGCAGTTCTTC. Its protein product is CASSTSAAYNEQFF.